This TCR beta chain stems from a study of T cells in Graves' hyperthyroidism and ophthalmopathy. Study conclusions and caveats: It was a median approximately six months before onset that the model predicted ophthalmopathy.

In its sample, this clonotype was seen many times. Its matching antigen is unknown. There were TCR beta CDR3 regions amplified from RNA transcripts. The TCR CDR3 first-round RT-PCR relied on the HTBI primer set. TCRdb used MiXCR to reprocess the multiplex PCR reads, holding one entry per CDR3 protein. The sample includes approximately 380,000 distinct CDR3 sequences, about a fifth seen only once; the top ten take around 3.6%. This CDR3 is built from 13 residues. Germline CDR1 reads DFQATT; CDR2 reads SNEGSKA (reference sequence). Trimming stripped 0 bases from V and 0 bases from J, with 6 bases between.

This chain uses TRBV20-1 with TRBJ2-7; D is unresolved. This clonotype was obtained from a woman aged 18-29 years with Graves' hyperthyroidism. The sample taken for sequencing was blood. Here the CDR3 reads CSARDLSSYEQYF. CDR3 bases: TGCAGTGCTAGAGATTTAAGCTCCTACGAGCAGTACTTC.